A selection of T cell receptor beta chains follows, all from one sample in a study of blood T cell repertoires in COVID-19. Some clones are missing from TCRdb's copy, which holds only in-frame ones; the method was immunoSEQ multiplex PCR. The data hold roughly 110,000 clones, with about nine tenths observed a single time. Sequenced: peripheral blood. These receptors were taken from a woman in her 30s with acute or convalescent COVID-19. The CDR3 runs from the conserved cysteine through the conserved F or W. A D gene is named only where the DNA matches it firmly. Some rows mark clone size as missing; the rest say once, few, many or name a class of expanded clone.

abundance	j_gene	v_gene	d_gene	CDR3aa	CDR3nt
once	TRBJ1-1	TRBV30	NA	CAWSVQVEAFF	TGTGCCTGGAGTGTTCAGGTGGAAGCTTTCTTT
NA	TRBJ2-7	TRBV19	TRBD1	CASKKGTGGYEQYF	TGTGCCAGTAAAAAAGGGACAGGGGGCTACGAGCAGTACTTC
once	TRBJ1-4	TRBV11-2	NA	CASSLFVREKLFF	TGTGCCAGCAGCTTATTTGTTCGTGAAAAACTGTTTTTT
NA	TRBJ1-6	TRBV5-1	NA	CASSLYPGGSPLHF	TGCGCCAGCAGCTTGTATCCGGGTGGATCACCCCTCCACTTT
NA	TRBJ2-7	TRBV20-1	TRBD2	CSASLLAGFYEQYF	TGCAGTGCTAGTTTGTTAGCGGGCTTCTACGAGCAGTACTTC
once	TRBJ1-1	TRBV2	NA	CASSDPDTENTEAFF	TGTGCCAGCAGTGACCCCGACACAGAGAACACTGAAGCTTTCTTT
NA	TRBJ2-7	TRBV5-1	NA	CASSLQGSYEQYF	TGCGCCAGCAGCTTGCAGGGGTCCTACGAGCAGTACTTC
NA	TRBJ1-1	TRBV21-1	NA	CASSKNPREGRAFF	TGTGCCAGCAGCAAAAATCCCAGGGAGGGTAGGGCTTTCTTT
NA	TRBJ1-2	TRBV28	NA	CASSLFGGRSYGYTF	TGTGCCAGCAGTTTATTCGGGGGTAGGAGCTATGGCTACACCTTC
NA	TRBJ2-7	TRBV10-3	TRBD1	CATGQGAKEQYF	TGTGCCACGGGACAGGGGGCGAAGGAGCAGTACTTC
NA	TRBJ2-7	TRBV25-1	TRBD1	CASSRRPGQGSYEQYF	TGTGCCAGCAGTCGTCGACCGGGACAGGGGTCCTACGAGCAGTACTTC
NA	TRBJ2-1	TRBV7-7	TRBD2	CASSLTLAGGAVSYNEQFF	TGTGCTAGCAGCTTAACGCTAGCGGGAGGGGCGGTCTCCTACAATGAGCAGTTCTTC
NA	TRBJ2-2	TRBV4-1	NA	CASSQSPEGTGELFF	TGCGCCAGCAGCCAATCTCCGGAGGGGACCGGGGAGCTGTTTTTT
NA	TRBJ2-5	TRBV30	NA	CAWSSLTGNPETQYF	TGTGCCTGGAGTTCTCTAACAGGGAATCCAGAGACCCAGTACTTC
NA	TRBJ2-7	TRBV6-2/TRBV6-3	TRBD2	CASSYSLLAGGPREQYF	TGTGCCAGCAGTTACTCGTTACTAGCGGGAGGGCCGCGGGAGCAGTACTTC
NA	TRBJ1-1	TRBV6-6	NA	CASSSSDTMNTEAFF	TGTGCCAGCAGTTCGTCGGACACCATGAACACTGAAGCTTTCTTT
NA	TRBJ2-7	TRBV7-8	TRBD1	CASSLRVTGQGGEQYF	TGTGCCAGCAGCTTACGGGTGACGGGACAGGGAGGCGAGCAGTACTTC
NA	TRBJ2-7	TRBV28	NA	CATRTAGFEQYF	TGTGCCACAAGGACAGCGGGGTTCGAGCAGTACTTC
NA	TRBJ2-3	TRBV19	TRBD2	CASSIAGGTHYQDTQYF	TGTGCCAGTAGTATCGCGGGGGGCACCCATTACCAAGATACGCAGTATTTT
NA	TRBJ2-7	TRBV7-9	NA	CASSFGAGHEQYF	TGTGCCAGCAGCTTTGGGGCGGGGCACGAGCAGTACTTC
NA	TRBJ2-3	TRBV11-2	TRBD1	CASSLADRTFTDTQYF	TGTGCCAGCAGCTTGGCGGACAGGACCTTCACAGATACGCAGTATTTT
NA	TRBJ1-1	TRBV3-1/TRBV3-2	NA	CASSSRQASEAFF	TGTGCCAGCAGCTCGCGACAGGCCTCTGAAGCTTTCTTT
NA	TRBJ2-5	TRBV6-5	TRBD2	CASSSSSGGETQYF	TGTGCCAGCAGTTCCTCTAGCGGGGGGGAGACCCAGTACTTC
NA	TRBJ2-1	TRBV11-3	TRBD2	CASSFRGGNEQFF	TGTGCCAGCAGCTTTCGGGGGGGCAATGAGCAGTTCTTC
NA	TRBJ2-7	TRBV20-1	TRBD1	CGGQGSYEQYF	TGCGGGGGACAGGGTTCCTACGAGCAGTACTTC
NA	TRBJ2-7	TRBV21-1	NA	CASILVRLKYEQYF	TGTGCCAGCATACTGGTTCGTCTTAAATACGAGCAGTACTTC
NA	TRBJ1-2	TRBV6-2/TRBV6-3	TRBD1	CASSYDRDWIGYTF	TGTGCCAGCAGTTACGACAGGGACTGGATTGGCTACACCTTC
once	TRBJ2-2	TRBV6-5	NA	CASQGRGGGELFF	TGTGCCAGCCAGGGGAGGGGCGGTGGGGAGCTGTTTTTT
NA	TRBJ1-2	TRBV5-4	NA	CASSLPGYLYGYTF	TGTGCCAGCAGCTTGCCTGGTTACCTATATGGCTACACCTTC